Sequencing of this TCR beta chain was carried out in a study of blood T cell repertoires in COVID-19. Study-wide context: The origin of the acute and convalescent COVID-19 samples was the United States, Italy and Spain.

Germline assignment: CDR1 SGHRS and CDR2 YFSETQ. V was cut by 2 bases and J by 0 bases, with 9 bases left in between. This CDR3 region has 15 residues. Produced via immunoSEQ multiplex PCR; TCRdb's table is partial and in-frame only. The sample shows 120,000 or so clones, around four fifths of them seen only once. The rearrangement uses TRBV5-1 and TRBJ1-3; weak D call: TRBD1 (6 bases). Sequencing was carried out using peripheral blood. The receptor was derived from a man between 60 and 75 years old with acute or convalescent COVID-19. The CDR3 reads CASSFQGSSGNTIYF. Written as DNA, the CDR3 is TGCGCCAGCAGCTTTCAGGGGAGCTCTGGAAACACCATATATTTT.